The 15 T cell receptor beta chains reported below all come from one sample, sequenced in a study of blood T cells in healthy people across ages. For the second PCR, which ran for about 7 to 11 cycles, a sample-barcoded 5' primer and a J-beta primer mix were used. MiXCR, applied by TCRdb to the 5' RACE reads, yields one record per CDR3 protein. The sample carries roughly 2 million distinct CDR3 sequences, around 50% recorded once. The specimen was blood. These receptor sequences come from a woman in her thirties or forties in good health.

The J gene is TRBJ1-4, the V gene TRBV9, with D perhaps matching TRBD1 (6 bases). V lost 3 bases and J 7 bases, leaving 16 bases between the germline ends. There are 15 residues in the CDR3. Per the germline V gene, CDR1 is SGDLS and CDR2 is YYNGEE. The CDR3 spells CASSDPRGASEKLFF. In DNA form, the CDR3 reads TGTGCCAGCAGCGACCCGAGGGGGGCGAGTGAAAAACTGTTTTTT. Looking up the rest from reference TRBV9 and TRBJ1-4 gives the full variable domain: DSGVTQTPKHLITATGQRVTLRCSPRSGDLSVYWYQQSLDQGLQFLIQYYNGEERAKGNILERFSAQQFPDLHSELNLSSLELGDSALYFCASSDPRGASEKLFFGSGTQLSVL.

The chain couples TRBV6-6 to TRBJ2-7, with 9 nucleotides matching TRBD1. The CDR3 length is 16 residues. CDR1 and CDR2 (germline): MNHNY, SVGAGI (reference sequence). V was clipped by 6 bases and J by 0 bases; unmatched bases: 9. The CDR3 protein is CASSPRTGVTSYEQYF. DNA for the CDR3: TGTGCCAGCAGCCCCCGGACAGGGGTCACCTCCTACGAGCAGTACTTC.

This sequence joins TRBV20-1 and TRBJ2-3; 8 bases match TRBD2. This CDR3 is 14 amino acids long. Germline CDR1 and CDR2: DFQATT and SNEGSKA (reference sequence). The ends lost 8 bases at V and 4 bases at J; junction bases unmatched: 11. Here the CDR3 DNA reads TGCAGTTCAGTCGGGGGGGCGGTGTCAGATACGCAGTATTTT. Translation: CSSVGGAVSDTQYF.

The V gene is TRBV6-5, the J gene TRBJ2-1, with 7 nucleotides matching TRBD2. CDR3 size: 14 residues. V was pared by 4 bases and J by 9 bases, with 9 bases of the junction left unmatched. Germline V CDR1 and CDR2: MNHEY, SVGAGI. Written as DNA, the CDR3 is TGTGCCAGCAGTTCGAGGACTAGTGGGATTGAGCAGTTCTTC. Residues: CASSSRTSGIEQFF.

The sample holds one count of this clonotype. This rearrangement joins TRBV7-2 to TRBJ2-4; 8 bases are shared with TRBD2. Germline loops: CDR1 SGHTA, CDR2 FQGNSA. This CDR3 is 13 amino acids long. J lost 13 bases, V lost 5 bases, and 10 bases had no gene match. Here the CDR3 DNA reads TGTGCCAGCAGCGGCGGGGGGTGGAATGAGCAGTACTTC. Protein: CASSGGGWNEQYF.

On this clonotype: At one end the junction does not follow the germline gene, possibly because of a read error. The chain joins TRBV28 to TRBJ2-7; D remains unclear. The CDR3 consists of 14 residues. Germline CDR1 and CDR2: MDHEN and SYDVKM. Here the CDR3 DNA reads TGTGCCAGCAGTTTACGGGTAACGACCTACGAGCAGGACTTC. This translates into CASSLRVTTYEQDF.

The chain has TRBV6-2 or TRBV6-3 and TRBJ1-2; D not certain. V was pared by 5 bases and J by 6 bases, with 16 bases between. The CDR3 is 14 amino acids. CDR1 MNHEY and CDR2 SVGEGT come from the germline V gene. DNA of the CDR3: TGTGCCAGCAGTGACGGCTTAAAGACGGATGGCTACACCTTC. Translating it yields CASSDGLKTDGYTF.

This clonotype was counted a few times. The rearrangement uses TRBV5-1 and TRBJ2-1, with D perhaps matching TRBD1 or TRBD2 (5 bases each). CDR3 length equals 18 residues. Trimming took 1 base from V and 0 from J, leaving 17 bases between them. Germline assignment: CDR1 SGHRS and CDR2 YFSETQ. As DNA, the CDR3 is TGCGCCAGCAGCTTGCCAAGAGGGGAAGAGAGCTCCTACAATGAGCAGTTCTTC. Translating it yields CASSLPRGEESSYNEQFF.

The rearrangement joins TRBV6-5 to TRBJ2-7, with TRBD2 matching 9 bases. The CDR3 spans 15 residues. Per the germline V gene, CDR1 is MNHEY and CDR2 is SVGAGI. Trimming took 5 bases from V and 5 from J; bases not matched to a gene: 10. Here the CDR3 reads CASSLSGGDIDEQYF. The CDR3, as DNA: TGTGCCAGCAGTCTTAGCGGGGGCGACATTGACGAGCAGTACTTC.

This clonotype was detected only a few times. The chain joins TRBV20-1 to TRBJ2-3; a possible D gene is TRBD2 (6 bases). The CDR3 loop spans 15 amino acids. CDR1 is DFQATT and CDR2 is SNEGSKA in the germline V gene (reference sequence). V lost 0 bases and J 5 bases, leaving 15 bases between the germline ends. CDR3 DNA: TGCAGTGCTAGAGATCGAAGGAGGGTGGGAGATACGCAGTATTTT. Translation: CSARDRRRVGDTQYF.

This clonotype has more than one count but fewer than ten. The V and J genes are TRBV7-8 and TRBJ2-1, with TRBD1 matching over 7 bases. V was pared by 4 bases and J by 5 bases, with 20 bases of the junction left unmatched. The CDR3 covers 19 residues. Germline CDR1 is SGHVS and CDR2 is FQNEAQ. The CDR3 loop reads CASSSAAGHSGTANNEQFF. CDR3 in DNA: TGTGCCAGCAGCTCCGCGGCTGGGCATTCCGGGACAGCCAACAATGAGCAGTTCTTC.

The chain employs TRBV7-6 and TRBJ1-2; the D gene is possibly TRBD1 (6 bases). CDR1 and CDR2 from the germline V gene are SGHVS and FNYEAQ. Trimming left V 4 bases short and J 4 bases short, with 19 bases between. The CDR3 loop spans 16 amino acids. CDR3 protein: CASSSATWDTGYGYTF. CDR3 sequence (DNA): TGTGCCAGCAGCTCCGCAACGTGGGACACGGGCTATGGCTACACCTTC.

The rearrangement uses TRBV6-2 or TRBV6-3 and TRBJ2-4, with 15 positions matching TRBD2. The germline V gene encodes CDR1 MNHEY and CDR2 SVGEGT. This CDR3 contains 15 residues. V lost 5 bases to trimming and J lost 13 bases; unmatched junction nucleotides: 9. CDR3 bases: TGTGCCAGCAGTCTTCCCGGGACTAGCGGGGGGCTGCAGTACTTC. This sequence encodes CASSLPGTSGGLQYF.

The chain is built from TRBV24-1 and TRBJ2-3, with 7 bases matching TRBD2. Trimming took 4 bases from V and 0 from J; bases not matched to a gene: 6. Germline-derived CDR1 and CDR2 are KGHDR and SFDVKD. The CDR3 sequence is 16 residues long. The CDR3 spells CATSDPSGKSTDTQYF. CDR3 coding DNA: TGTGCCACCAGTGACCCTAGCGGAAAGAGCACAGATACGCAGTATTTT.

This clonotype was observed a few times. This sequence may be a read error, since a much larger clone differs from it by one base. The chain recombines TRBV29-1 with TRBJ2-5; D might be TRBD1 or TRBD2, each matching 5 bases. Trimming left V 3 bases short and J 11 bases short, with 22 bases between. Per the germline V gene, CDR1 is SQVTM and CDR2 is ANQGSEA. The CDR3 has 14 amino acids. This CDR3 reads CSVDSGPSHNEQYF. DNA for the CDR3: TGCAGCGTTGATTCGGGGCCTAGCCACAATGAGCAGTACTTC.